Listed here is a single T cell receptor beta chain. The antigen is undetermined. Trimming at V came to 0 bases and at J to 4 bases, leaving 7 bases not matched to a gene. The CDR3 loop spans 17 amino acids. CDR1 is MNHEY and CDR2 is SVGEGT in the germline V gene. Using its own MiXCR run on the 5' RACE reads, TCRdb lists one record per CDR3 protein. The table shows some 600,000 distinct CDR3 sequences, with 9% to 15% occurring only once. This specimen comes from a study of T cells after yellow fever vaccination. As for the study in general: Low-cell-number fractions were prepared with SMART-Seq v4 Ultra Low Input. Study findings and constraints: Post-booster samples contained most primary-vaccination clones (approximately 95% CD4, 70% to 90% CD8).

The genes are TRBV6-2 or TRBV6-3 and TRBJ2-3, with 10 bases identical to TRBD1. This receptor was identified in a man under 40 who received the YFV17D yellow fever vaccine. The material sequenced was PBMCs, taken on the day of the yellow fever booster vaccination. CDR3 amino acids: CASSYSLGQGTPDTQYF. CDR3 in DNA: TGTGCCAGCAGTTACTCCCTGGGACAGGGGACCCCAGATACGCAGTATTTT.